This T cell receptor beta chain stems from a study of cytomegalovirus exposure and HLA in healthy donors. Regarding the study as a whole: Looking again later, the authors saw that most CMV-associated TCR beta chains seemed HLA-restricted. Earlier results showed most TCR beta V segments being productive about 87% or about 30% of the time. Later analysis identified several of the most significant clusters that appeared linked to common viral pathogens.

As regards this clone: Its antigen is not identified.

Primers: 60 Vbeta forward and 13 Jbeta reverse. The data were produced by immunoSEQ multiplex PCR, yet TCRdb's version contains in-frame clones alone and is incomplete. The sample lists about 230,000 clones, about 80% occurring once. CDR1 is SNHLY and CDR2 is FYNNEI in the germline V gene. CDR3 length equals 14 residues. Trimming at V came to 4 bases and at J to 4 bases, leaving 3 bases not matched to a gene. The clonotype comes from a middle-aged woman in good health and CMV-seronegative. V and J are TRBV2 and TRBJ1-1, with TRBD1 matching over 10 bases. Sequencing was performed on PBMCs. The CDR3 DNA sequence: TGTGCCAGCAGTGGGACAGGGGGAGGCACTGAAGCTTTCTTT. This encodes CASSGTGGGTEAFF.